This T cell receptor beta chain was recovered during a study of lymphopenia after photon versus proton radiotherapy. The CDR3 covers 12 residues. With 3 bases removed from V and 4 bases from J, the gap between germline ends came to 8 bases. Germline CDR1 and CDR2: SGHNT and YYREEE (reference sequence). Note on this clone: Antigen specificity is unknown.

Only in-frame clones appear in the TCRdb table, and some are missing; sequencing was by immunoSEQ multiplex PCR. Among about 55,000 clones listed, about 88% were seen once. Study-level findings and limits: A bigger post-nadir fall in TCR diversity correlated inversely with survival time in deceased patients. Post-nadir diversity loss with photons came from oligoclonal expansion, particularly CD8+ Temra cells. Photon-treated patients lost naive T cells and TCR diversity; proton-treated stayed stable.

The gene calls are TRBV5-4 and TRBJ2-7; the D is unclear. The TCR comes from a man aged 60 to 75 with pancreatic cancer. This specimen was peripheral blood, taken from a patient treated with proton-based radiotherapy. The CDR3: CASSYNLYEQYF. DNA for the CDR3: TGTGCCAGCAGCTACAATCTTTACGAGCAGTACTTC.